This T cell receptor (beta chain) emerged from a study of T cells in localized non-small cell lung cancer. This clone has a handful of counts. Its antigen is unknown. Germline V gene data show CDR1 as SNHLY and CDR2 as FYNNEI. V lost 10 bases and J lost 1; bases outside the gene matches: 9. This CDR3 contains 15 residues. Study conclusions and caveats: The study sequenced only one region of the tumor. As a result, intratumor heterogeneity could not be excluded and remains possible. In uninvolved adjacent lung, T cell clonality reached its highest value, exceeding tumor. Higher blood T cell density tracked longer overall survival. Researchers found a median approximately 53 of the top 100 tumor clones in adjacent lung.

The table came from immunoSEQ multiplex PCR; TCRdb's copy has only in-frame clones and leaves some out. The repertoire holds some 30,000 clones, with around 73% as singletons. The source is a male donor aged 60 or over with stage II squamous cell lung carcinoma. The sequences come from peripheral blood, collected before any cancer treatment. The V and J genes are TRBV2 and TRBJ2-1, with 8 bases identical to TRBD2. The CDR3 loop is CATTRSGGSYNEQFF. The CDR3 DNA reads as TGTGCCACTACGCGGAGCGGGGGATCCTACAATGAGCAGTTCTTC.